The 31 T cell receptor beta chains listed next were all sequenced from one sample in a study of beta chain features in type 1 diabetes. Of the isolated RNA, all was reverse transcribed, and so the sequenced material was expressed TCRB transcripts. TCRdb's table, derived via immunoSEQ multiplex PCR, lists solely in-frame clones and lacks some. The data contain around 400,000 clones, about 15% of them singletons. The material sequenced was naive CD4+ T cells from blood. Receptors were obtained from a woman between 18 and 29 years old in good health.

A few counts support this clone. The chain employs TRBV29-1 and TRBJ2-3; maybe TRBD2 (6 bases). The CDR3 runs 13 residues. V gave up 7 bases and J gave up 1 base, with 12 bases separating them. The germline CDR1 and CDR2 sequences are SQVTM and ANQGSEA. The DNA for the CDR3 is TGCAGCGACCGCGGAGGGGGCACAGATACGCAGTATTTT. It codes for CSDRGGGTDTQYF.

V and J are TRBV4-2 and TRBJ2-1; 11 nucleotides align to TRBD2. Germline V gives CDR1 LGHNA, CDR2 YNFKEQ. This CDR3 has 18 residues. Trimming took 3 bases from V and 8 from J; bases not matched to a gene: 15. The CDR3 reads CASSQGGGSGRAGDEQFF. The DNA for the CDR3 is TGTGCCAGCAGCCAGGGAGGTGGTAGCGGGAGGGCGGGCGATGAGCAGTTCTTC.

The chain carries TRBV5-1 and TRBJ2-1, with D possibly matching TRBD1 (6 bases). Germline CDR1 SGHRS, CDR2 YFSETQ. V gave up 1 base and J gave up 2 bases, with 7 bases separating them. The CDR3 runs 14 residues. CDR3 protein: CASSLTGPYNEQFF. The DNA of the CDR3 is TGCGCCAGCAGCTTGACAGGGCCCTACAATGAGCAGTTCTTC.

The genes are TRBV30 and TRBJ2-5, with TRBD1 matching 7 bases. The end of the DNA is better explained by TRBJ2-7, so the J call may be wrong. This CDR3 comprises 15 residues. Looked up from germline, CDR1 is GTSNPN and CDR2 is SVGIG (reference sequence). The CDR3 loop reads CAWSGDRAPSYEQYF. DNA of the CDR3: TGTGCCTGGAGTGGAGACAGGGCCCCCTCCTACGAGCAGTACTTC.

This clone was detected only a few times. The CDR3 bases are TGTGCCAGCTCACCAAGGACAGAGAACACCGGGGAGCTGTTTTTT. Translating it yields CASSPRTENTGELFF. The V gene is TRBV18, the J gene TRBJ2-2; maybe TRBD1 (6 bases). The V end lost 2 bases, the J end lost 1 base, and 8 bases lay between the germline ends. CDR1 KGHSH and CDR2 LQKENI come from the germline V gene. The CDR3 has 15 amino acids.

This clone has only a few counts. The chain combines TRBV19 with TRBJ2-7; TRBD2 might be the D (5 bases). Germline V gene lookup returns CDR1 LNHDA and CDR2 SQIVND (reference sequence). V was shortened by 9 bases and J by 0 bases, with 12 bases between the two germline ends. This CDR3 region has 13 residues. The CDR3 is CASRDGNSYEQYF. The CDR3 DNA reads as TGTGCCAGCCGAGACGGGAACTCCTACGAGCAGTACTTC.

The chain carries TRBV14 and TRBJ2-4; 8 bases are a match to TRBD1. CDR1 is SGHDN and CDR2 is FVKESK in the germline V gene. The CDR3 is made up of 14 amino acids. The V and J ends lost 4 bases and 7 bases, in that order; junction bases with no gene match: 6. As DNA, the CDR3 is TGTGCCAGCAGCCCTCGGACAGGGAGGAACATTCAGTACTTC. This codes for CASSPRTGRNIQYF.

The chain uses TRBV9 and TRBJ2-5; 13 bases agree with TRBD2. Germline CDR1 reads SGDLS; CDR2 reads YYNGEE. The trim removed 3 bases at V and 3 bases at J, leaving 2 bases unmatched. The CDR3 totals 15 residues. CDR3 amino acids: CASSDGLAGEETQYF. For the CDR3, the DNA is TGTGCCAGCAGCGATGGACTAGCGGGAGAAGAGACCCAGTACTTC.

The table lists this clone with a few counts. The chain carries TRBV4-2 and TRBJ2-1; D is perhaps TRBD2 (6 bases). Germline V gene lookup returns CDR1 LGHNA and CDR2 YNFKEQ. Trimming removed 1 base at V and 9 bases at J, with 16 bases between. CDR3 length: 15 residues. DNA for the CDR3: TGTGCCAGCAGCCAAGGGTCACTAGCTGGGGCTGAGCAGTTCTTC. Amino acids: CASSQGSLAGAEQFF.

This clone has only a few counts. The J gene is TRBJ2-1, the V gene TRBV30, with a weak D call TRBD2 (6 bases). The CDR3 totals 14 residues. Germline CDR1 GTSNPN, CDR2 SVGIG (reference sequence). Trimming took off 3 bases at V and 7 bases at J, with 16 bases between the two ends. The CDR3 sequence: CAWSPGLQGNEQFF. Here the CDR3 DNA reads TGTGCCTGGAGCCCGGGACTCCAAGGGAATGAGCAGTTCTTC.

This clone was counted a few times. The chain carries TRBV30 and TRBJ2-1; 15 bases line up with TRBD2. This CDR3 has 17 amino acids. Trimming took 4 bases from V and 2 from J; bases not matched to a gene: 6. The germline gives CDR1 GTSNPN, CDR2 SVGIG (reference sequence). The CDR3 sequence: CAWKAGTSGRTYNEQFF. CDR3 sequence (DNA): TGTGCCTGGAAAGCCGGGACTAGCGGGAGGACCTACAATGAGCAGTTCTTC. The full variable domain, with the rest looked up from reference TRBV30 and TRBJ2-1, is SQTIHQWPATLVQPVGSPLSLECTVEGTSNPNLYWYRQAAGRGLQLLFYSVGIGQISSEVPQNLSASRPQDRQFILSSKKLLLSDSGFYLCAWKAGTSGRTYNEQFFGPGTRLTVL.

This clone has just a few counts. This chain uses TRBV7-9 with TRBJ2-3; D may be TRBD2 (5 bases). Trimming took 5 bases from V and 2 from J, leaving 20 bases between them. This CDR3 comprises 17 residues. Germline assignment: CDR1 SEHNR and CDR2 FQNEAQ (reference sequence). For the CDR3, the DNA is TGTGCCAGCAGCCACTGGAAGTTAGCGAGATACACAGATACGCAGTATTTT. Amino acid sequence: CASSHWKLARYTDTQYF.

This chain links TRBV25-1 with TRBJ2-3, with TRBD1 matching over 11 bases. Germline V gene lookup returns CDR1 MGHDK and CDR2 SYGVNS. The CDR3 consists of 17 residues. Germline trimming cut 5 bases from V and 2 bases from J; bases unmatched to any gene: 9. CDR3 residues: CASSPLGTGGNTDTQYF. The CDR3 coding sequence is TGTGCCAGCAGTCCCCTCGGGACAGGGGGAAACACAGATACGCAGTATTTT.

The chain is built from TRBV28 and TRBJ2-7, with 9 bases that match TRBD1. CDR1 is MDHEN, CDR2 SYDVKM, per germline. The CDR3 is made up of 15 amino acids. J gave up 3 bases and V 6 bases, and 9 bases lay outside the gene matches. The CDR3 is CASSSGTGRIYEQYF. CDR3 nucleotides: TGTGCCAGCAGCTCCGGGACAGGGAGGATCTACGAGCAGTACTTC.

The chain combines TRBV5-1 with TRBJ2-5; 7 bases line up with TRBD1. From germline, CDR1 is SGHRS and CDR2 YFSETQ. The length of the CDR3 is 15 residues. V trimming: 5 bases; J trimming: 0 bases; junction bases outside the gene matches: 7. The CDR3 DNA reads TGCGCCAGCAGTTATGGACAGGCTTACCAAGAGACCCAGTACTTC. Its translation is CASSYGQAYQETQYF.

This clone has more than one count but fewer than ten. The V call is TRBV29-1, the J call TRBJ2-5; 7 bases line up with TRBD2. There are 14 residues in the CDR3. The germline gives CDR1 SQVTM, CDR2 ANQGSEA. V gave up 4 bases and J gave up 3 bases; unmatched junction bases: 8. CDR3 protein: CSVGARLAEETQYF. The CDR3, as DNA: TGCAGCGTTGGGGCTCGTCTAGCGGAAGAGACCCAGTACTTC.

This clone occurred a few times. V and J are TRBV7-3 and TRBJ2-1, with 9 positions matching TRBD1. CDR3 length: 15 amino acids. With 4 bases clipped from V and 6 bases from J, the junction kept 7 bases outside the gene matches. Germline V lookup: CDR1 SGHTA, CDR2 FQGTGA. The CDR3 loop reads CASSSRQGGINEQFF. In nucleotides, the CDR3 is TGTGCCAGCAGCTCCCGACAGGGGGGGATCAATGAGCAGTTCTTC.

This chain links TRBV19 with TRBJ2-2; the match to TRBD1 covers 7 bases. This CDR3 has 15 residues. The J segment lost 5 bases and the V segment lost 7 bases, leaving 10 bases of the junction unmatched. From germline, CDR1 is LNHDA and CDR2 SQIVND (reference sequence). The CDR3 DNA sequence: TGTGCCAGTACCACTCAGGGGGAGTATACCGGGGAGCTGTTTTTT. This codes for CASTTQGEYTGELFF.

The gene calls are TRBV30 and TRBJ1-1, with D possibly being TRBD1 (6 bases). V shed 3 bases and J shed 5 bases, with 10 bases lying between them. Germline V gives CDR1 GTSNPN, CDR2 SVGIG (reference sequence). The CDR3 is 12 residues long. The CDR3 here is CAWSLTGTEAFF. CDR3 sequence (DNA): TGTGCCTGGAGCCTGACAGGAACTGAAGCTTTCTTT. Drawing the rest from reference TRBV30 and TRBJ1-1, the complete variable domain is SQTIHQWPATLVQPVGSPLSLECTVEGTSNPNLYWYRQAAGRGLQLLFYSVGIGQISSEVPQNLSASRPQDRQFILSSKKLLLSDSGFYLCAWSLTGTEAFFGQGTRLTVV.

The chain uses TRBV9 and TRBJ2-1; TRBD2 matches 7 bases. The germline CDR1 and CDR2 sequences are SGDLS and YYNGEE. Germline trimming cut 0 bases from V and 5 bases from J; bases unmatched to any gene: 8. This CDR3 contains 16 residues. Here the CDR3 reads CASSVGPGGDHNEQFF. CDR3 sequence (DNA): TGTGCCAGCAGCGTAGGTCCTGGGGGGGATCACAATGAGCAGTTCTTC.

This clone was observed a handful of times. This chain connects TRBV11-3 to TRBJ2-2; the match to TRBD2 covers 9 bases. Trimming cost V 6 bases and J 6 bases; bases outside gene matches: 8. Looked up from germline, CDR1 is SGHNT and CDR2 is YENEEA. The length of the CDR3 is 15 residues. The CDR3 region has the DNA TGTGCCAGCAGTAGAACTAGCGGGTCACCCGGGGAGCTGTTTTTT. It specifies CASSRTSGSPGELFF.

The rearrangement joins TRBV30 to TRBJ1-1; D not resolved. Trimming took 5 bases from V and 1 from J, leaving 8 bases between them. The length of the CDR3 is 12 residues. Germline assignment: CDR1 GTSNPN and CDR2 SVGIG (reference sequence). CDR3 DNA: TGTGCCTGGGATCAGGCGAACACTGAAGCTTTCTTT. It specifies CAWDQANTEAFF. Drawing the rest from reference TRBV30 and TRBJ1-1, the complete variable domain is SQTIHQWPATLVQPVGSPLSLECTVEGTSNPNLYWYRQAAGRGLQLLFYSVGIGQISSEVPQNLSASRPQDRQFILSSKKLLLSDSGFYLCAWDQANTEAFFGQGTRLTVV.

J is TRBJ1-2 and V is TRBV13; no clear D gene. V lost 4 bases and J lost 0, with 9 bases in between. The germline gives CDR1 PRHDT, CDR2 FYEKMQ (reference sequence). CDR3 size: 14 residues. This chain's CDR3 is CASSSQRANYGYTF. Written as DNA, the CDR3 is TGTGCCAGCAGCTCTCAGAGGGCTAACTATGGCTACACCTTC.

J is TRBJ1-2 and V is TRBV28; D call uncertain. Germline values: CDR1 MDHEN, CDR2 SYDVKM. With 3 bases removed from V and 8 bases from J, the gap between germline ends came to 19 bases. CDR3 length: 15 amino acids. CDR3 sequence: CASSLNPGLKAGYTF. CDR3 DNA sequence: TGTGCCAGCAGTTTGAATCCTGGCTTAAAAGCGGGCTACACCTTC.

This clone occurred a few times. The rearrangement uses TRBV29-1 and TRBJ2-3; no clear D. Germline V gene data show CDR1 as SQVTM and CDR2 as ANQGSEA. The CDR3 extends over 13 amino acids. V lost 3 bases and J lost 0, with 7 bases in between. This CDR3 reads CSVDAQSTDTQYF. The CDR3 DNA reads TGCAGCGTTGATGCACAGAGCACAGATACGCAGTATTTT.

This clone was counted only a few times. The V and J genes are TRBV7-3 and TRBJ2-1; 11 nucleotides line up with TRBD1. The germline CDR1 and CDR2 sequences are SGHTA and FQGTGA. J was trimmed by 7 bases and V by 5 bases; bases with no gene match: 4. The CDR3 runs 14 residues. CDR3 residues: CASSVGTGGNEQFF. The CDR3 nucleotides are TGTGCCAGCAGCGTCGGGACAGGGGGGAATGAGCAGTTCTTC.

The chain carries TRBV19 and TRBJ1-1, with a possible D match to TRBD1 (5 bases). The V gene lost 3 bases and the J gene lost 4 bases, with 9 bases spanning the gap. CDR1 is LNHDA, CDR2 SQIVND, per germline (reference sequence). This CDR3 region has 13 residues. The CDR3 protein is CASSIQGGTEAFF. CDR3 DNA: TGTGCCAGTAGTATCCAGGGAGGCACTGAAGCTTTCTTT. The full variable domain, completed using reference TRBV19 and TRBJ1-1, is DGGITQSPKYLFRKEGQNVTLSCEQNLNHDAMYWYRQDPGQGLRLIYYSQIVNDFQKGDIAEGYSVSREKKESFPLTVTSAQKNPTAFYLCASSIQGGTEAFFGQGTRLTVV.

This clone has a handful of counts. The chain recombines TRBV4-1 with TRBJ2-1; maybe TRBD2 (5 bases). CDR1 and CDR2 (germline): MGHRA, YSYEKL. Trimming took 1 base from V and 8 from J, leaving 12 bases between them. The CDR3 is 14 residues long. As DNA, the CDR3 is TGCGCCAGCAGCCAAGGACTGCTAGCCGATGAGCAGTTCTTC. It specifies CASSQGLLADEQFF.

The V call is TRBV4-2, the J call TRBJ2-3; weak D call: TRBD2 (6 bases). The germline CDR1 and CDR2 sequences are LGHNA and YNFKEQ. Trimming left V 2 bases short and J 0 bases short, with 9 bases between. The CDR3 is 15 residues long. The CDR3 DNA sequence: TGTGCCAGCAGCCAACTAGCGACTAGCACAGATACGCAGTATTTT. Protein sequence: CASSQLATSTDTQYF.

This clone was detected a few times. V is TRBV11-2 and J is TRBJ1-1, with no clear D. Germline CDR1 and CDR2: SGHAT and FQNNGV. There are 14 residues in the CDR3. Deletions cut 5 bases from V and 3 bases from J, with 13 bases between. The CDR3 loop reads CASSPRTDYTEAFF. CDR3 DNA sequence: TGTGCCAGCAGCCCCCGGACTGATTACACTGAAGCTTTCTTT.

Notes on this clone: Its ends do not fully match the called genes, so a read error is possible. The chain uses TRBV20-1 and TRBJ1-2, with D perhaps matching TRBD1 (6 bases). This CDR3 has 11 amino acids. Germline V CDR1 and CDR2: DFQATT, SNEGSKA (reference sequence). The CDR3 sequence is CSAREGNRDSF. The CDR3 nucleotides read TGCAGTGCTAGAGAGGGGAACAGGGATTCCTTC.